This is a list of T cell receptor beta chains from one sample in a study of CXCR3-negative and CXCR3-positive naive CD8 T cells. TCRdb reprocessed the 5' RACE reads and reports one entry per CDR3 protein, with no DNA. Its table records some 130,000 distinct CDR3 sequences. Sequenced input: naive CXCR3+ CD8+ T cells from blood. All receptors come from a human donor in good health. Some clones in this sample may be carry-over from other donors' samples. CDR3s include the opening cysteine and the closing phenylalanine or tryptophan. Fields, in order: V gene, J gene, CDR3 protein.

>TRBV20-1|TRBJ2-5
CSASVGLGTYEQYF
>TRBV20-1|TRBJ2-5
CSARDLSSGLHLTQYF
>TRBV24-1|TRBJ2-3
CATSDRYTQYF
>TRBV11-2|TRBJ1-2
CASSQRTVTGPYGYTF
>TRBV7-8|TRBJ2-7
CASSLVHEQYF
>TRBV2|TRBJ2-3
CASRHNPGVQVPDTQYF
>TRBV23-1|TRBJ2-5
CASSPRTSGRPETQYF
>TRBV20-1|TRBJ1-2
CSAEQGDYGYTF
>TRBV29-1|TRBJ1-2
CSVRFPPGQDYGYTF
>TRBV5-3|TRBJ2-5
CARSLSTSLETQYF
>TRBV29-1|TRBJ1-5
CSVASGGHQPQHF
>TRBV5-6|TRBJ2-7
CASSLSGHYEQYF
>TRBV18|TRBJ2-2
CASSPLARNTGELFF
>TRBV5-4|TRBJ2-3
CASSQDADTQYF
>TRBV29-1|TRBJ2-7
CSVKAQGGTYEQYF
>TRBV25-1|TRBJ2-7
CASCGTSFSYEQYF
>TRBV7-6|TRBJ2-7
CASSLGLAEGLPYEQYF
>TRBV29-1|TRBJ2-7
CSVKRRDYEQYF
>TRBV28|TRBJ2-5
CASSFWGRAKEETQYF
>TRBV30|TRBJ2-1
CAWSREGTLLMDNEQFF
>TRBV29-1|TRBJ2-2
CSVIRPPGELFF
>TRBV12-3/TRBV12-4|TRBJ2-5
CASSFSLAEETQYF
>TRBV12-3/TRBV12-4|TRBJ1-2
CASSPGPSSYGYTF
>TRBV4-2|TRBJ2-4
CASSQANVLDGLAKNIQYF
>TRBV28|TRBJ2-3
CASSLSWTTWGTDTQYF
>TRBV7-9|TRBJ2-4
CASSRLELAKNIQYF
>TRBV6-2/TRBV6-3|TRBJ1-5
CASSYFGGSEHF
>TRBV10-3|TRBJ1-5
CAISETGSVNQPQHF
>TRBV4-3|TRBJ1-4
CASSQGSTLEKLFF
>TRBV19|TRBJ2-1
CASSSVVGGYREQFF
>TRBV28|TRBJ2-2
CASVGGTGELFF
>TRBV28|TRBJ1-1
CASSLSRNTEAFF
>TRBV2|TRBJ2-3
CASSDTLAAPDTQYF
>TRBV2|TRBJ2-1
CASSDPLVDRGSYNEQFF
>TRBV27|TRBJ1-4
CASSLHGGNEKLFF
>TRBV7-8|TRBJ2-3
CASSSNRDRDTQYF
>TRBV29-1|TRBJ1-1
CSVVGALNTEAFF
>TRBV28|TRBJ1-5
CASSIRGVGQPQHF
>TRBV5-4|TRBJ2-2
CASTEEPTGGELFF
>TRBV19|TRBJ2-5
CATATGAETQYF
>TRBV6-2/TRBV6-3|TRBJ2-7
CASSYGRGREGTYEQYF
>TRBV3-1|TRBJ2-1
CASSQDWGRGYNEQFF
>TRBV5-1|TRBJ2-5
CASSLEGQGREAQYF
>TRBV10-2|TRBJ2-2
CASSETSGRGTGELFF
>TRBV27|TRBJ1-1
CASRSRIEAFF
>TRBV28|TRBJ2-1
CASSNDRGLDVGEQFF
>TRBV4-1|TRBJ2-5
CASSPRGGTETQYF
>TRBV29-1|TRBJ2-7
CSVEDGYSYEQYF
>TRBV29-1|TRBJ2-2
CSVVLNTGELFF
>TRBV27|TRBJ1-5
CASNPVGQGMQPQHF